These 17 T cell receptor beta chains originate from one sample sequenced in a study of blood T cell repertoires in COVID-19. TCRdb's copy holds only in-frame clones and misses some; the assay was immunoSEQ multiplex PCR. The top ten hold about 3% of the sample, which has about 490,000 clones, over 75% seen once. The specimen sequenced was peripheral blood. The receptors were gathered from a human donor in a cohort sampled during active COVID-19.

V gene TRBV19 combines with J gene TRBJ2-5; TRBD1 is a possible D gene (7 bases). Germline V lookup: CDR1 LNHDA, CDR2 SQIVND (reference sequence). The CDR3 has 14 amino acids. Deletions cut 5 bases from V and 5 bases from J, with 15 bases between. CDR3 residues: CASSAKTGRETQYF. As DNA, the CDR3 is TGTGCCAGTAGTGCAAAGACAGGGAGGGAGACCCAGTACTTC.

The V and J genes are TRBV5-8 and TRBJ1-4, with D possibly TRBD1 on 5 matching bases. Trimming cost V 7 bases and J 8 bases, with 12 bases left between them. The CDR3 totals 12 residues. CDR1 and CDR2 from the germline V gene are SGHTS and YDEGEE. CDR3 sequence (DNA): TGTGCCAGCGGAAGGGGCGGCGAAAAACTGTTTTTT. As protein: CASGRGGEKLFF.

The chain combines TRBV7-3 with TRBJ2-3, with 8 bases identical to TRBD1. Germline assignment: CDR1 SGHTA and CDR2 FQGTGA. This CDR3 spans 14 amino acids. The junction had 11 bases not matched to a gene; V was cut back by 9 bases and J by 6 bases. The CDR3 spells CASNRDRSSDTQYF. CDR3 bases: TGTGCCAGTAACCGGGACAGGTCTTCGGATACGCAGTATTTT. The full variable domain, its missing parts supplied by reference TRBV7-3 and TRBJ2-3, is GAGVSQTPSNKVTEKGKYVELRCDPISGHTALYWYRQSLGQGPEFLIYFQGTGAADDSGLPNDRFFAVRPEGSVSTLKIQRTERGDSAVYLCASNRDRSSDTQYFGPGTRLTVL.

V gene TRBV7-2 combines with J gene TRBJ1-5; possibly TRBD1 for D (5 bases). Trimming stripped 9 bases from V and 6 bases from J, with 12 bases between. The CDR3 extends over 12 amino acids. Per the germline V gene, CDR1 is SGHTA and CDR2 is FQGNSA. The CDR3 nucleotides read TGTGCCAGTGCCAGGGTAGGTCAGCCCCAGCATTTT. Translation gives CASARVGQPQHF.

V gene TRBV10-2 combines with J gene TRBJ2-1; 8 nucleotides agree with TRBD2. J gave up 1 base and V 0 bases, and 14 bases lay outside the gene matches. Germline assignment: CDR1 WSHSY and CDR2 SAAADI. The CDR3 runs 20 residues. The CDR3: CASSESGGTRRLSSYNEQFF. For the CDR3, the DNA is TGCGCCAGCAGTGAGTCGGGCGGGACTAGAAGGTTGAGTTCCTACAATGAGCAGTTCTTC.

This clone was seen a single time. This sequence joins TRBV19 and TRBJ1-2; D remains unclear. Per germline, CDR1 LNHDA and CDR2 SQIVND (reference sequence). The CDR3 consists of 13 residues. The V end lost 9 bases, the J end lost 0 bases, and 11 bases lay between the germline ends. The chain's CDR3 is CASFMGANYGYTF. The CDR3 region has the DNA TGTGCCAGCTTTATGGGAGCTAACTATGGCTACACCTTC. Full variable domain (missing parts from reference TRBV19 and TRBJ1-2): DGGITQSPKYLFRKEGQNVTLSCEQNLNHDAMYWYRQDPGQGLRLIYYSQIVNDFQKGDIAEGYSVSREKKESFPLTVTSAQKNPTAFYLCASFMGANYGYTFGSGTRLTVV.

This clone showed up just a few times. This same CDR3 is encoded by further DNA sequences in the sample. The chain joins TRBV29-1 to TRBJ1-1; D unclear. V was cut by 6 bases and J by 1 base, with 6 bases left in between. Germline CDR1 is SQVTM and CDR2 is ANQGSEA. The CDR3 covers 11 residues. The CDR3 reads CSVRGNTEAFF. CDR3 DNA: TGCAGCGTCAGAGGGAACACTGAAGCTTTCTTT.

The chain links TRBV5-6 to TRBJ1-2; maybe TRBD1 (6 bases). Germline V gene sequence: CDR1 SGHDT, CDR2 YYEEEE. The CDR3 covers 13 residues. The V end lost 4 bases, the J end lost 4 bases, and 11 bases lay between the germline ends. The CDR3 here is CASSIGGVYGYTF. For the CDR3, the DNA is TGTGCCAGCAGCATAGGGGGGGTCTATGGCTACACCTTC.

The chain joins TRBV7-3 to TRBJ2-2; 9 nucleotides agree with TRBD2. The V gene's germline CDR1 is SGHTA and CDR2 FQGTGA. The V and J ends lost 1 base and 2 bases, in that order; junction bases with no gene match: 5. The CDR3 loop spans 17 amino acids. The CDR3 reads CASSLNAGGINTGELFF. The CDR3 DNA reads as TGTGCCAGCAGCTTAAACGCGGGAGGGATCAACACCGGGGAGCTGTTTTTT.

V and J are TRBV5-1 and TRBJ2-4; tentative D call: TRBD1 (6 bases). V lost 4 bases and J lost 6, with 17 bases in between. The germline V gene has CDR1 SGHRS and CDR2 YFSETQ. The length of the CDR3 is 15 residues. This CDR3 is CASSLSGTPSNIQYF. CDR3 bases: TGCGCCAGCAGCCTCTCCGGGACACCCTCAAACATTCAGTACTTC.

This clone was observed a few times. The chain is built from TRBV3-1 (or the pseudogene TRBV3-2) and TRBJ2-1, with 7 bases lining up with TRBD2. The CDR3 covers 19 residues. Germline V gives CDR1 LGHDT, CDR2 YNNKEL (reference sequence). V dropped 1 base and J dropped 2; count of bases not matched to a gene: 14. DNA for the CDR3: TGTGCCAGCAGCCAAGTAACCCTTCATGAGCGGGGACCCTACAATGAGCAGTTCTTC. This gives the protein CASSQVTLHERGPYNEQFF.

The chain has TRBV14 and TRBJ2-5; D is possibly TRBD2 (6 bases). Germline V gene lookup returns CDR1 SGHDN and CDR2 FVKESK. V was pared by 1 base and J by 5 bases, with 8 bases between. This CDR3 has 13 amino acids. The CDR3 protein is CASSQAGAETQYF. CDR3 nucleotide sequence: TGTGCCAGCAGCCAAGCGGGAGCCGAGACCCAGTACTTC. The full variable domain, with the rest looked up from reference TRBV14 and TRBJ2-5, is EAGVTQFPSHSVIEKGQTVTLRCDPISGHDNLYWYRRVMGKEIKFLLHFVKESKQDESGMPNNRFLAERTGGTYSTLKVQPAELEDSGVYFCASSQAGAETQYFGPGTRLLVL.

The V call is TRBV21-1, the J call TRBJ2-2; the table's TRBD1 call for D was not verified on the DNA. TRBV21-1 is assigned pseudogene status. This CDR3 is built from 18 residues. The CDR3 nucleotides are TGTGCCAGCAGCAAAGTAGGTGGGCCGGTAACCAACACCGGGGAGCTGTTTTTT. It translates to CASSKVGGPVTNTGELFF.

This chain connects TRBV7-8 to TRBJ2-7; TRBD2 aligns across 10 bases. This CDR3 has 15 amino acids. V lost 2 bases to trimming and J lost 9 bases; unmatched junction nucleotides: 10. Germline lookup yields CDR1 SGHVS and CDR2 FQNEAQ. CDR3 protein: CASSLPGTSAFGQYF. In nucleotides, the CDR3 is TGTGCCAGCAGCTTACCCGGGACTAGCGCCTTCGGGCAGTACTTC.

The chain employs TRBV19 and TRBJ2-3; TRBD2 matches at 14 bases. CDR1 and CDR2 from the germline V gene are LNHDA and SQIVND (reference sequence). J lost 4 bases, V lost 7 bases, and 7 bases had no gene match. The CDR3 consists of 16 residues. The DNA of the CDR3 is TGTGCCAGTATGGGACTAGCGGGAGTTCTCTCAGATACGCAGTATTTT. It specifies CASMGLAGVLSDTQYF.

The genes are TRBV25-1 and TRBJ1-4, with 12 bases fitting TRBD1. In germline, CDR1 is MGHDK, CDR2 SYGVNS. The CDR3 runs to 14 residues. Germline trimming cut 6 bases from V and 8 bases from J; bases unmatched to any gene: 4. Here the CDR3 DNA reads TGTGCCAGCAGAGGGACAGGGGGCGAGGAAAAACTGTTTTTT. It encodes CASRGTGGEEKLFF.

This clone was recorded only once. The chain carries TRBV29-1 and TRBJ2-7; 8 positions agree with TRBD2. This CDR3 is 13 amino acids long. Germline values: CDR1 SQVTM, CDR2 ANQGSEA. The V segment lost 7 bases and the J segment 3 bases; nucleotides outside the gene matches: 8. The CDR3 DNA reads as TGCAGCGCCACCCCGGGGGGGTTCTACGAGCAGTACTTC. Translated: CSATPGGFYEQYF.